This TCR beta chain came from a study of CD8 T cells in ankylosing spondylitis. CDR3 length equals 15 residues. The V end lost 6 bases, the J end lost 0 bases, and 13 bases lay between the germline ends. CDR1 and CDR2 (germline): SGHTA, FQGNSA. Study-wide results and limits: Earlier literature documents some of the motif variants in reactive arthritis synovial fluid and blood. Characteristic of ankylosing spondylitis blood, it appeared, was a TCR beta motif comprising fewer than 10 highly homologous variants. Reports say disease-linked clones showed up significantly more in matched ankylosing spondylitis synovial fluid. Disease-linked clones bore a CD8+ phenotype, appearing relatively rarely in peripheral blood.

In its sample, this clonotype was seen a few times. No antigen is known for it. Libraries for TCR beta were made by quantitative 5'-RACE with molecular barcodes. TCRdb analysed the 5' RACE reads with MiXCR anew, one entry per CDR3 protein. Counted here are hundreds of thousands of distinct CDR3 sequences, about an eighth occurring once; the ten biggest clones make up about 6.8%. Specimen: blood, either unsorted or a sorted T cell fraction (not recorded which). The chain recombines TRBV7-2 with TRBJ2-3; D is undetermined. This receptor was taken from a male donor with ankylosing spondylitis. The DNA of the CDR3 is TGTGCCAGCAGTGTACAGTTTTCTAGCACAGATACGCAGTATTTT. Translation: CASSVQFSSTDTQYF.